The present TCR beta chain was sequenced within a study of T cell responses to AZD1222 COVID-19 vaccine (dated by TCRdb to about 2021). Context from the whole study: TCR sequencing covered some 240 trial participants: 200 to 220 given two doses of AZD1222 and some 25 given two doses of MenACWY control vaccine. Trial participants were enrolled by age into subgroups of 18-55, 56-69 and 70-plus years, and 148, 28 and 57 TCR-sequenced participants, respectively, were included in these subgroups.

Broader findings and caveats from the paper: The whole spike protein was spanned by vaccine-associated CD4 TCRs, and dominant responses were seen in regions 160-218 and 743-854. After two AZD1222 doses, both the breadth and the depth of spike-specific TCRs were significantly higher than at day 0 and than in MenACWY recipients. No day 14 peak-response samples were available, so repertoires were characterized only after the peak T cell response. Epitopes outside the regions mutated in the B.1.351 and B.1.1.7 variants were reportedly recognized by nearly half of the unique spike-specific TCRs. Conclusions about previously exposed vaccinees are limited, since just 6 or 7 AZD1222 recipients were seropositive for SARS-CoV-2 at baseline. The 56-69-year group was small, and its depth increase did not reach significance, likely because of low power. Participants were mostly white British, with more females than males. The authors suggested clonal diversity may have been underestimated.

Interpreted using the paper, the time point label stands for: about 28 days (+/-7) after the second vaccine dose. AZD1222 recipients given second doses at about 4 weeks or at about 12 weeks were pooled, since spike-specific TCR depth and breadth were not found to differ between the two schedules. Vaccinee samples were obtained from the UK trials COV001 and COV002, which included a single-blind randomized controlled phase 2/3 trial of AZD1222 (ChAdOx1 nCoV-19) in healthy adults. Trial participant PBMC samples were collected at day 0 and day 28 after the second dose for TCRbeta chain sequencing. The CDR3 regions of human TCRbeta chains were subjected to immunosequencing. As for the authors' bioinformatics: TCRs in the repertoires were compared against a reference library of SARS-CoV-2-specific TCRs that had been generated with the MIRA antigen-specificity platform. Breadth was defined as the fraction of unique TCRs that were SARS-CoV-2-associated. Depth was defined as the fraction of total T cells that were SARS-CoV-2-associated. Using the MIRA data, each spike-specific TCR was mapped to the spike region that the TCR reacts to and placed in a CD4 or CD8 class. Log10-transformed breadth and depth values were compared by one-way ANOVA with Sidak's multiple comparisons tests. Here the immuneACCESS table is served through TCRdb, limited to in-frame sequences with V and J called. Missing clones are a known gap in these copies; in checked studies unresolved V genes cover under half, and the rest lacks a known reason. The D gene and trimming were derived from the DNA, and the V and J assignments and clone size from that table. Recorded for this sample are about 120,000 clones; about 93% of them occurred a single time. The top ten hold around 5% of the sample.

CDR1 and CDR2 were assigned from the germline V gene as SGHRS and YFSETQ. The CDR3 runs 15 residues from the cysteine to the phenylalanine. The sequence is cut down to CDR3 DNA, 45 bases in frame from base 1. V and J are truncated by 0 bases and 1 base respectively, leaving an intervening sequence of 10 bases. Concerning this clone itself: Its antigen target is currently unknown. No clone much larger than this one lies a single base away; base qualities are absent.

This receptor was identified in an adult who received the AZD1222 COVID-19 vaccine. This material consisted of peripheral blood, taken 28 days after the second AZD1222 dose. The sequence links TRBV5-1 to TRBJ1-1, with the D gene not confidently named. The DNA is TGCGCCAGCAGCTTGGGAAGATTGGCGAACACTGAAGCTTTCTTT. Its amino acids are CASSLGRLANTEAFF.